This T cell receptor beta chain was sequenced in a study of cytomegalovirus exposure and HLA in healthy donors. Study-wide results and caveats: In an earlier analysis, about 87% or about 30%: the productive usage of most TCR beta V segments. A later analysis linked a missense DCLRE1C variant to TCR beta V- and J-gene trimming. Most subjects' HLA-A and HLA-B alleles were reportedly predicted from TCR beta sequences.

In nominal health when sampled, donors likely had unrecorded immune exposures nonetheless. PCR employed 60 Vbeta and 13 Jbeta primers. Libraries were prepared by immunoSEQ multiplex PCR; TCRdb keeps only in-frame clonotypes and omits some of them. The table has 90,000 to 95,000 clones, roughly 80% seen once. On this clone: Its target is not known.

Germline V CDR1 and CDR2: MGHRA, YSYEKL. The CDR3 length is 14 residues. V shed 4 bases and J 3 bases; nucleotides not matched to a gene: 5. Sequencing input: PBMCs. The TCR comes from a girl aged 2-10 years in good health and CMV-seropositive. The chain combines TRBV4-1 with TRBJ1-1; TRBD1 matches 7 bases. In nucleotides, the CDR3 is TGCGCCAGCAGCCGAAATCAGGGGGACACTGAAGCTTTCTTT. This codes for CASSRNQGDTEAFF.